This T cell receptor (beta chain) was sequenced in a study of blood T cell repertoires in COVID-19. Overall study context: The samples span acute and convalescent COVID-19 from the United States, Italy and Spain. Sources were T cells, B-cell-depleted T cells, or PBMCs; the material itself was cDNA or gDNA.

CDR1 and CDR2 (germline): SGHRS, YFSETQ. The CDR3 runs to 15 residues. Between the trimmed V and J ends, which lost 0 bases and 6 bases, there was a span of 15 bases. Under the authors' procedure: Amplifying reference gene primers gave estimates of nucleated cell counts. Generated by immunoSEQ multiplex PCR, the TCRdb table keeps only in-frame clones and is missing some. The V and J calls and clone size come from that table; D and trimming were worked out from the DNA. Of more than 95,000 clones listed, about 85% are singletons. The receptor's source is a woman of 80 years or more with acute or convalescent COVID-19. V gene TRBV5-1 combines with J gene TRBJ1-2; D unclear. The sample consisted of peripheral blood. The CDR3 reads CASSLGAAGLDGYTF. DNA for the CDR3: TGCGCCAGCAGCTTGGGGGCAGCCGGCCTCGATGGCTACACCTTC.